Included here is one T cell receptor (beta chain) sequence, with context. Its specificity is unknown. This record belongs to a study of chemoradiotherapy in HPV16-positive cancers. Study overall: Two HPV16-positive patients' cells yielded candidate HPV-specific clones and common motifs.

Study-wide results and caveats: Candidate HPV-specific clones and E7-related TCR motifs grew in tumor during treatment. HPV-specific T cells were functionally defined from only a couple of HPV16-positive patients.

Profiling relied on immunoSEQ multiplex PCR, and the TCRdb table lists in-frame clones only, not all of them. The table includes approximately 38,000 clones, about four fifths detected once. Repertoires were sampled repeatedly during chemoradiotherapy. Per germline, CDR1 MDHEN and CDR2 SYDVKM. Trimming pared 3 bases from V and 4 bases from J, leaving 12 bases between. CDR3 length: 14 residues. The source is a human donor with HPV-associated anogenital cancer. The chain carries TRBV28 and TRBJ1-2; D is uncertain. The sample was blood, taken from a patient who underwent chemoradiotherapy. CDR3 in amino acids: CASSFAAGGYGYTF. DNA of the CDR3: TGTGCCAGCAGTTTCGCCGCCGGTGGCTATGGCTACACCTTC.